The 20 T cell receptor beta chains listed next were all sequenced from one sample in a study of blood T cell repertoires in COVID-19 (dated by TCRdb to 2018 to 2020). Libraries were prepared through the immunoSEQ multiplex PCR assay. The clones in this table, taken by TCRdb from immuneACCESS, are in-frame only. Not every clone is retained; where verified, under half of the shortfall comes from an unresolved V gene, and the cause of the rest is unknown. This sample has approximately 300,000 clones in its table, and 80% to 95% of those were observed once. Jointly, the top ten make up 6% to 7% of the sample. Material: peripheral blood. These receptors came from a woman in her twenties or thirties with COVID-19, enrolled during active disease.

This chain connects TRBV4-3 to TRBJ2-7; 12 positions match TRBD2. CDR3 length: 15 amino acids. Germline V CDR1 and CDR2: LGHNA, YSLEER. The V gene end was trimmed by 4 bases and the J gene end by 5 bases; junction bases not matched to a gene: 6. The CDR3 DNA reads TGCGCCAGCAGCCCGGGGACTAGCGGGCGTCACGAGCAGTACTTC. This translates into CASSPGTSGRHEQYF.

V gene TRBV7-2 combines with J gene TRBJ2-5; 13 nucleotides agree with TRBD2. Germline trimming cut 5 bases from V and 4 bases from J; bases unmatched to any gene: 4. Germline values: CDR1 SGHTA, CDR2 FQGNSA. The CDR3 spans 15 residues. The CDR3 coding sequence is TGTGCCAGCAGCAAGGGACTAGCGGGAATAGAGACCCAGTACTTC. It codes for CASSKGLAGIETQYF.

This rearrangement joins TRBV5-1 to TRBJ2-7, with TRBD1 as a possible D gene (6 bases). The V gene lost 0 bases and the J gene lost 2 bases, with 24 bases spanning the gap. The CDR3 totals 19 residues. Germline V lookup: CDR1 SGHRS, CDR2 YFSETQ. CDR3 DNA sequence: TGCGCCAGCAGCTTGGGGTTGGGGGCGGATAGTTTCGAGGCCTACGAGCAGTACTTC. Protein sequence: CASSLGLGADSFEAYEQYF.

The V gene is TRBV3-1 (or the pseudogene TRBV3-2), the J gene TRBJ1-2; D is ambiguous. The CDR3 consists of 14 residues. The germline V and J ends were trimmed by 4 bases and 5 bases, with 14 bases remaining between them. Germline V gene data show CDR1 as LGHDT and CDR2 as YNNKEL (reference sequence). The CDR3 coding sequence is TGTGCCAGCAGCCTCCACGGGGTTTTGTATGGCTACACCTTC. Amino acid sequence: CASSLHGVLYGYTF.

This chain links TRBV6-6 with TRBJ2-3, with TRBD1 matching over 8 bases. V gave up 4 bases and J gave up 6 bases; unmatched junction bases: 9. This CDR3 is 15 amino acids long. Germline assignment: CDR1 MNHNY and CDR2 SVGAGI (reference sequence). Here the CDR3 reads CASSWGQDVGDTQYF. CDR3 sequence (DNA): TGTGCCAGCAGTTGGGGACAGGACGTCGGGGATACGCAGTATTTT.

This chain joins TRBV24-1 and TRBJ2-3; 9 nucleotides line up with TRBD2. Losses at the gene ends were 4 bases for V and 1 base for J; bases not matched to a gene: 2. The CDR3 runs to 15 residues. Looked up from germline, CDR1 is KGHDR and CDR2 is SFDVKD. For the CDR3, the DNA is TGTGCCACCAGTGACGCTAGCGGGGGCACAGATACGCAGTATTTT. This translates into CATSDASGGTDTQYF.

The chain combines TRBV2 with TRBJ2-5, with D perhaps matching TRBD2 (6 bases). From germline, CDR1 is SNHLY and CDR2 FYNNEI. The CDR3 has 17 residues. Deletions cut 1 base from V and 5 bases from J, with 20 bases between. As DNA, the CDR3 is TGTGCCAGCAGTGAAGTCACAACGTCTTTGGGGACTGAGACCCAGTACTTC. The encoded protein is CASSEVTTSLGTETQYF.

CDR3 residues: CASRDKVNYGYTF. CDR3 sequence (DNA): TGTGCCAGCCGGGACAAAGTAAACTATGGCTACACCTTC. This chain joins TRBV18 and TRBJ1-2; TRBD1 might be the D (6 bases). V dropped 8 bases and J dropped 2 bases, with 12 bases sitting between them. The CDR3 loop spans 13 amino acids. Germline lookup yields CDR1 KGHSH and CDR2 LQKENI.

The chain is built from TRBV19 and TRBJ2-2, with 7 bases fitting TRBD1. Germline CDR1 reads LNHDA; CDR2 reads SQIVND (reference sequence). The J segment lost 1 base and the V segment lost 3 bases, leaving 5 bases of the junction unmatched. The CDR3 totals 16 residues. The CDR3 nucleotides are TGTGCCAGTAGTATCTCCGGGACAGAGAACACCGGGGAGCTGTTTTTT. Its translation: CASSISGTENTGELFF.

The chain joins TRBV5-6 to TRBJ2-7; TRBD2 aligns across 8 bases. The CDR3 contains 11 residues. V dropped 4 bases and J dropped 12; count of bases not matched to a gene: 6. Germline-derived CDR1 and CDR2 are SGHDT and YYEEEE. The CDR3 reads CASSLKREWYF. The CDR3 DNA reads as TGTGCCAGCAGCCTTAAGCGGGAGTGGTACTTC. The whole variable domain, filled in from reference TRBV5-6 and TRBJ2-7, reads DAGVTQSPTHLIKTRGQQVTLRCSPKSGHDTVSWYQQALGQGPQFIFQYYEEEERQRGNFPDRFSGHQFPNYSSELNVNALLLGDSALYLCASSLKREWYFGPGTRLTVT.

A note on this clone: Different DNA sequences within this sample yield the same CDR3. The chain carries TRBV15 and TRBJ2-5, with 7 nucleotides matching TRBD1. Germline values: CDR1 LNHNV, CDR2 YYDKDF (reference sequence). The CDR3 extends over 15 amino acids. V was clipped by 0 bases and J by 2 bases; unmatched bases: 3. The CDR3 loop is CATSRDPGQQETQYF. DNA of the CDR3: TGTGCCACCAGCAGAGATCCGGGACAGCAAGAGACCCAGTACTTC.

This clone has a handful of counts. The CDR3 coding sequence is TGTGCCAGCAGGGGCTCGGGATACGGGGCCAACGTCCTGACTTTC. Its translation: CASRGSGYGANVLTF. This sequence joins TRBV2 and TRBJ2-6; D is perhaps TRBD2 (5 bases). Trimming pared 6 bases from V and 4 bases from J, leaving 13 bases between. This CDR3 region has 15 residues. Germline loops: CDR1 SNHLY, CDR2 FYNNEI.

The rearrangement joins TRBV2 to TRBJ1-2; 7 bases are a match to TRBD1. Trimming at V came to 3 bases and at J to 3 bases, leaving 7 bases not matched to a gene. Germline V gives CDR1 SNHLY, CDR2 FYNNEI. The CDR3 length is 15 residues. DNA for the CDR3: TGTGCCAGCAGTGACCCGGGACAGCGAGACTATGGCTACACCTTC. The encoded protein is CASSDPGQRDYGYTF.

The CDR3 DNA reads as TGTGCCAGCAGTGAATATCGGACAGGATACATGAACACTGAAGCTTTCTTT. Translating it yields CASSEYRTGYMNTEAFF. The chain has TRBV25-1 and TRBJ1-1, with 7 bases fitting TRBD1. The germline V gene encodes CDR1 MGHDK and CDR2 SYGVNS. The ends lost 0 bases at V and 0 bases at J; junction bases unmatched: 7. This CDR3 region has 17 residues.

J is TRBJ1-1 and V is TRBV9, with no clear D. V was trimmed by 0 bases and J by 6 bases, leaving 12 bases between them. Germline V gene sequence: CDR1 SGDLS, CDR2 YYNGEE. The CDR3 totals 14 residues. The CDR3 sequence is CASSVDGGSPEAFF. The CDR3 DNA sequence: TGTGCCAGCAGCGTAGACGGAGGGTCTCCTGAAGCTTTCTTT.

The chain uses TRBV6-5 and TRBJ1-1; D gene uncertain. The germline V and J ends were trimmed by 5 bases and 5 bases, with 9 bases remaining between them. Germline V gene data show CDR1 as MNHEY and CDR2 as SVGAGI. The CDR3 runs to 12 residues. The chain's CDR3 is CASSPTGTEAFF. The CDR3, as DNA: TGTGCCAGCAGTCCGACTGGAACTGAAGCTTTCTTT.

This clone was found once. The chain employs TRBV7-2 and TRBJ2-3, with D possibly being TRBD1 (5 bases). This CDR3 has 13 residues. The V end was cut by 2 bases, the J end by 3 bases, with 6 bases between. Germline loops: CDR1 SGHTA, CDR2 FQGNSA. DNA for the CDR3: TGTGCCAGCAGCTTACAGGGTACAGATACGCAGTATTTT. This codes for CASSLQGTDTQYF.

This clone is a singleton in its sample. The V and J genes are TRBV2 and TRBJ2-1, with D uncertain. The CDR3 is 13 residues long. Germline CDR1 reads SNHLY; CDR2 reads FYNNEI. Trimming removed 7 bases from V and 0 bases from J, with 7 bases in between. The CDR3: CASKISSYNEQFF. The DNA of the CDR3 is TGTGCCAGCAAGATTAGCTCCTACAATGAGCAGTTCTTC.

The gene calls are TRBV25-1 and TRBJ2-7, with D possibly matching TRBD2 (5 bases). Trimming took 3 bases from V and 2 from J, leaving 14 bases between them. The CDR3 sequence is 15 residues long. Germline V lookup: CDR1 MGHDK, CDR2 SYGVNS. The CDR3 DNA sequence: TGTGCCAGCAGTGAGGGTCCCCCGAGGGCCTACGAGCAGTACTTC. Protein: CASSEGPPRAYEQYF.

The CDR3 DNA reads TGTGCCAGCAGTTACTGGGACAGGGAGGGCTACACCTTC. Its translation: CASSYWDREGYTF. The chain uses TRBV6-6 and TRBJ1-2; 9 nucleotides agree with TRBD1. This CDR3 has 13 residues. J lost 8 bases, V lost 1 base, and 2 bases had no gene match. Germline V gene data show CDR1 as MNHNY and CDR2 as SVGAGI (reference sequence).